Here is one T cell receptor beta chain with its context. No antigen is known for it. The entry originates in a study of cytomegalovirus exposure and HLA in healthy donors. Study outcomes and limitations: An ancestry cluster, one associated with Asian ancestry, reportedly showed fewer N-insertions than the 666-donor mean in a later analysis.

V gave up 3 bases and J gave up 2 bases, with 7 bases separating them. The CDR3 is 14 amino acids. CDR1 and CDR2 from the germline V gene are KGHSH and LQKENI. Both 60 Vbeta primers and 13 Jbeta primers went into the PCR. Measured with immunoSEQ multiplex PCR; TCRdb has only the in-frame clones, and not every one. This table holds 100,000 to 150,000 clones. Unrecorded immune exposure was likely among donors, who were nominally healthy when sampled. This sequence was found in a woman aged 35 to 49 in good health and CMV-seropositive. The chain links TRBV18 to TRBJ2-2, with D unresolved. Sequenced input: PBMCs. CDR3 region: CASSPIENTGELFF. The CDR3, as DNA: TGTGCCAGCTCACCTATAGAAAACACCGGGGAGCTGTTTTTT.